Given below is one T cell receptor beta chain in context. These data come from a study of blood T cell repertoires in COVID-19. Profiled with immunoSEQ multiplex PCR; TCRdb holds only in-frame clones, not every one. The repertoire holds fewer than 85,000 clones, with around 85% as singletons. The CDR3 is made up of 14 amino acids. The V segment lost 4 bases and the J segment 4 bases; nucleotides outside the gene matches: 5. In germline, CDR1 is SGHTA, CDR2 FQGNSA. Sample: peripheral blood. V is TRBV7-2 and J is TRBJ2-3; 7 bases match TRBD1. The TCR comes from an elderly man with acute or convalescent COVID-19. CDR3 bases: TGTGCCAGCAGCTCAGGACAGGAGGCAGATACGCAGTATTTT. This gives the protein CASSSGQEADTQYF.